A selection of T cell receptor beta chains follows, all from one sample in a study of T cell responses to AZD1222 COVID-19 vaccine. Clones were sequenced by immunoSEQ multiplex PCR, and TCRdb holds only the in-frame ones, with some missing. The table lists 75,000 to 90,000 clones, roughly 90% of them singletons. The specimen comprised peripheral blood, sampled 28 days after the second AZD1222 dose. These receptors were obtained from an adult who received the AZD1222 COVID-19 vaccine. CDR3s include the opening cysteine and the closing phenylalanine or tryptophan.

cdr3_aa	v_call	j_call
CATSEGIGSNQPQHF	TRBV24-1	TRBJ1-5
CASSQGTSPRGTQYF	TRBV14	TRBJ2-3
CASSVGQGRYEQYF	TRBV5-5	TRBJ2-7
CATMDSGVNTEAFF	TRBV2	TRBJ1-1
CASSRQGDHTEAFF	TRBV6-6	TRBJ1-1
CASSPFRTFAYEQYF	TRBV28	TRBJ2-7
CASKGLAGISYEQYF	TRBV27	TRBJ2-7
CASSLEAGGRRLYF	TRBV5-5	TRBJ2-7
CATSRELAESETQYF	TRBV15	TRBJ2-5
CASSTGQEVWNEQFF	TRBV9	TRBJ2-1
CASSPFEQGEAFF	TRBV18	TRBJ1-1
CASSWDENYGYTF	TRBV9	TRBJ1-2
CASSVGGGAETQYF	TRBV9	TRBJ2-3
CASSRLAGVGADTQYF	TRBV6-6	TRBJ2-3
CASSGASGRFDEQYF	TRBV27	TRBJ2-7
CATSRGDRNTEAFF	TRBV15	TRBJ1-1
CASSLGSQETQYF	TRBV6-5	TRBJ2-5
CAISGNSLSDTQYF	TRBV10-3	TRBJ2-3
CASGGSGRTDTQYF	TRBV9	TRBJ2-3
CASSRLDGEQFF	TRBV12-3/TRBV12-4	TRBJ2-1
CASSKVWGWSGGRGNEQFF	TRBV21-1	TRBJ2-1
CSASRDRNNYGYTF	TRBV20-1	TRBJ1-2
CAISMGGAAGNTIYF	TRBV10-3	TRBJ1-3
CASDRTSGLRGEQFF	TRBV9	TRBJ2-1
CASSQRLAGGSDTQYF	TRBV27	TRBJ2-3
CASSQAGGRWDTQYF	TRBV3-1/TRBV3-2	TRBJ2-3
CASSPITGGGNYGYTF	TRBV5-1	TRBJ1-2
CATSDLFGGLYEQYF	TRBV24-1	TRBJ2-7